These 4 T cell receptor beta chains were sequenced from one sample in a study of CD8+ T cells in alopecia areata. The authors extracted RNA and reverse transcribed it into cDNA as the sequencing template. Sequencing used immunoSEQ multiplex PCR; TCRdb keeps in-frame clones, though not all of them. In the table there are 130,000 to 150,000 clones, 80% to 90% of which are singletons. Treatment: oral pan-JAK inhibitor, 5-10 mg twice daily. The sequences come from CD8+ T cells sorted from blood, collected at week 4, from a patient treated with tofacitinib. These receptors all stem from a human donor with alopecia areata.

As concerns this clone: The same CDR3 is also encoded by other DNA sequences in this sample. The V gene is TRBV15, the J gene TRBJ2-7; no clear D gene. Deletions cut 1 base from V and 1 base from J, with 5 bases between. CDR3 length: 13 residues. Germline CDR1 reads LNHNV; CDR2 reads YYDKDF (reference sequence). In DNA, the CDR3 is TGTGCCACCAGCAGAGGTAGATCCTACGAGCAGTACTTC. It translates to CATSRGRSYEQYF. The full variable domain, its missing parts supplied by reference TRBV15 and TRBJ2-7, is DAMVIQNPRYQVTQFGKPVTLSCSQTLNHNVMYWYQQKSSQAPKLLFHYYDKDFNNEADTPDNFQSRRPNTSFCFLDIRSPGLGDTAMYLCATSRGRSYEQYFGPGTRLTVT.

J is TRBJ1-2 and V is TRBV6-6; perhaps TRBD1 as D (6 bases). There are 10 residues in the CDR3. From germline, CDR1 is MNHNY and CDR2 SVGAGI (reference sequence). Trimming removed 5 bases from V and 8 bases from J, with 6 bases in between. The CDR3 sequence is CASSQGGYTF. The CDR3 coding sequence is TGTGCCAGCAGTCAGGGGGGCTACACCTTC.

The chain has TRBV10-3 and TRBJ2-3, with 14 bases aligning to TRBD2. This CDR3 region has 15 residues. V was clipped by 8 bases and J by 1 base; unmatched bases: 2. CDR1 and CDR2 (germline): ENHRY, SYGVKD. The CDR3 spells CAISGLAGGTDTQYF. DNA of the CDR3: TGTGCCATCTCGGGACTAGCGGGGGGCACAGATACGCAGTATTTT.

The CDR3: CASSIFEFTDTQYF. CDR3 bases: TGTGCCAGTAGTATCTTCGAGTTCACAGATACGCAGTATTTT. The chain joins TRBV19 to TRBJ2-3; the D is unclear. V lost 3 bases and J lost 2, with 9 bases in between. CDR1 is LNHDA and CDR2 is SQIVND in the germline V gene (reference sequence). The length of the CDR3 is 14 residues. The full variable domain, rest sourced from reference TRBV19 and TRBJ2-3, is DGGITQSPKYLFRKEGQNVTLSCEQNLNHDAMYWYRQDPGQGLRLIYYSQIVNDFQKGDIAEGYSVSREKKESFPLTVTSAQKNPTAFYLCASSIFEFTDTQYFGPGTRLTVL.